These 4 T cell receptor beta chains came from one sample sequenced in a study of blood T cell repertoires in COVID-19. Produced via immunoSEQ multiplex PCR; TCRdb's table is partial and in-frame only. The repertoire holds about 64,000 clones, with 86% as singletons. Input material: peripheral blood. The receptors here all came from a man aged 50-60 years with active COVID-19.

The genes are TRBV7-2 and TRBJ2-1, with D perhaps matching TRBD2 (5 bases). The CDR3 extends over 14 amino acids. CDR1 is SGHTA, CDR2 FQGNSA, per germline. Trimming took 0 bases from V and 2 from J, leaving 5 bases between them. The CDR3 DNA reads TGTGCCAGCAGCTTAGCCGGGGCCTACAATGAGCAGTTCTTC. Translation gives CASSLAGAYNEQFF. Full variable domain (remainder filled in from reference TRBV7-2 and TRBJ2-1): GAGVSQSPSNKVTEKGKDVELRCDPISGHTALYWYRQSLGQGLEFLIYFQGNSAPDKSGLPSDRFSAERTGGSVSTLTIQRTQQEDSAVYLCASSLAGAYNEQFFGPGTRLTVL.

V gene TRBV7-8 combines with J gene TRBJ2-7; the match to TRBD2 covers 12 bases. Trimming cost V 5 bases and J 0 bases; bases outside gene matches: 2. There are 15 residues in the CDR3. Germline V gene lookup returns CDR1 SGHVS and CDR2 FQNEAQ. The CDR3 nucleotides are TGTGCCAGCAGCCCACTAGCGGGAGGCTCCTACGAGCAGTACTTC. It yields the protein CASSPLAGGSYEQYF. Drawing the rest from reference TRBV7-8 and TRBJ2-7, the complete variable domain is GAGVSQSPRYKVAKRGQDVALRCDPISGHVSLFWYQQALGQGPEFLTYFQNEAQLDKSGLPSDRFFAERPEGSVSTLKIQRTQQEDSAVYLCASSPLAGGSYEQYFGPGTRLTVT.

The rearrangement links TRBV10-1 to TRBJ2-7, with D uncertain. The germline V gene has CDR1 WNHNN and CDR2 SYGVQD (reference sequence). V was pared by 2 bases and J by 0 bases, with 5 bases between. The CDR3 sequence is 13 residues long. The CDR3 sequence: CASSEGTSYEQYF. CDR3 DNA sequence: TGCGCCAGCAGTGAGGGCACCTCCTACGAGCAGTACTTC.

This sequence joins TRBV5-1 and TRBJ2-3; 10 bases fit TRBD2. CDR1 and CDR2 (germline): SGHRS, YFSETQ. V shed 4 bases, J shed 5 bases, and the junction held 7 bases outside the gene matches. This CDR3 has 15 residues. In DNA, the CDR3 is TGCGCCAGCAGCCTCAGCGGGGGGGCGAAAGATACGCAGTATTTT. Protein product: CASSLSGGAKDTQYF.